The 10 T cell receptor beta chains given below trace back to one sample, sequenced in a study of cytomegalovirus exposure and HLA in healthy donors. The PCR was carried out with 60 Vbeta primers and 13 Jbeta primers. The method was immunoSEQ multiplex PCR; TCRdb's version includes in-frame clones alone and lacks a portion of them. Recorded for this sample: approximately 120,000 clones. Sequenced input: PBMCs. The receptor source for this set is a man between 18 and 29 years old in good health and CMV-seronegative.

The chain is built from TRBV11-2 and TRBJ2-3; no reliable D call. Germline V gene lookup returns CDR1 SGHAT and CDR2 FQNNGV. Trimming shortened V by 3 bases and J by 0 bases, and 7 bases separated the two germline ends. The CDR3 totals 14 residues. The CDR3 sequence is CASSFAVSTDTQYF. The CDR3 nucleotides read TGTGCCAGCAGCTTTGCGGTTAGCACAGATACGCAGTATTTT.

This chain connects TRBV4-1 to TRBJ1-1, with D possibly matching TRBD1 (6 bases). The CDR3 has 17 residues. CDR1 is MGHRA and CDR2 is YSYEKL in the germline V gene. Trimming took 1 base from V and 3 from J, leaving 18 bases between them. CDR3 coding DNA: TGCGCCAGCAGCCAAGCTAGAGGACAGTCGAGGTACACTGAAGCTTTCTTT. Translated, it gives CASSQARGQSRYTEAFF.

The J gene is TRBJ2-5, the V gene TRBV11-2; D is possibly TRBD2 (5 bases). Trimming took off 5 bases at V and 3 bases at J, with 10 bases between the two ends. CDR3 size: 13 residues. Germline V gene lookup returns CDR1 SGHAT and CDR2 FQNNGV. The CDR3 DNA is TGTGCCAGCAGCCGGACGGGGAAAGAGACCCAGTACTTC. Its translation is CASSRTGKETQYF.

Of note for this clone: A read error may produce the germline difference seen at one junction end. This chain joins TRBV2 and TRBJ1-1; D remains ambiguous. CDR1 and CDR2 (germline): SNHLY, FYNNEI. CDR3 length: 14 amino acids. In DNA form, the CDR3 reads TGTGCCAGCAGAGAAGGCGGGATGAACACTGAAGCTTTCTTT. This sequence encodes CASREGGMNTEAFF.

The J gene is TRBJ2-5, the V gene TRBV2, with D perhaps matching TRBD2 (6 bases). V lost 6 bases to trimming and J lost 4 bases, with 15 bases between them. There are 14 residues in the CDR3. Germline V CDR1 and CDR2: SNHLY, FYNNEI. The CDR3 DNA follows: TGTGCCAGCAGCCGCGGGGAAACCGGAGAGACCCAGTACTTC. It translates to CASSRGETGETQYF.

The V and J genes are TRBV2 and TRBJ1-2; TRBD1 matches 10 bases. With V trimmed by 4 bases and J by 2 bases, 1 base remained unmatched. Germline-derived CDR1 and CDR2 are SNHLY and FYNNEI. The CDR3 covers 14 residues. The CDR3 protein is CASSGGQGNYGYTF. CDR3 in DNA: TGTGCCAGCAGTGGGGGACAGGGGAACTATGGCTACACCTTC. The full variable domain, rest sourced from reference TRBV2 and TRBJ1-2, is EPEVTQTPSHQVTQMGQEVILRCVPISNHLYFYWYRQILGQKVEFLVSFYNNEISEKSEIFDDQFSVERPDGSNFTLKIRSTKLEDSAMYFCASSGGQGNYGYTFGSGTRLTVV.

This chain uses TRBV6-5 with TRBJ2-1; 15 positions match TRBD2. CDR1 and CDR2 from the germline V gene are MNHEY and SVGAGI. V lost 2 bases, J lost 8 bases, and 4 bases stayed unmatched. The CDR3 runs to 16 residues. In nucleotides, the CDR3 is TGTGCCAGCAGTTACCGGACTAGCGGGAGGGCCTATGAGCAGTTCTTC. Amino acid sequence: CASSYRTSGRAYEQFF.

The chain links TRBV7-8 to TRBJ2-7; 8 bases match TRBD1. The ends lost 1 base at V and 4 bases at J; junction bases unmatched: 6. Germline V gene data show CDR1 as SGHVS and CDR2 as FQNEAQ. The CDR3 spans 15 residues. The CDR3 region has the DNA TGTGCCAGCAGCTTAGTGGGGACAGGTCCTTACGAGCAGTACTTC. It encodes CASSLVGTGPYEQYF.

V is TRBV5-1 and J is TRBJ1-5; weak D call: TRBD1 (6 bases). The germline CDR1 and CDR2 sequences are SGHRS and YFSETQ. The CDR3 extends over 15 amino acids. Trimming left V 3 bases short and J 3 bases short, with 13 bases between. The CDR3 region is CASSWEGGLNQPQHF. The DNA for the CDR3 is TGCGCCAGCAGCTGGGAGGGGGGCCTCAATCAGCCCCAGCATTTT.

CDR3 nucleotides: TGCGCCAGCAGCTATGTCGACAGGGCTGAAGCTTTCTTT. The encoded protein is CASSYVDRAEAFF. The V call is TRBV5-1, the J call TRBJ1-1; 7 nucleotides line up with TRBD1. Germline CDR1 is SGHRS and CDR2 is YFSETQ. J was trimmed by 6 bases and V by 3 bases; bases with no gene match: 5. This CDR3 is 13 amino acids long.